This is a list of T cell receptor beta chains from one sample in a study of PD-L1 blockade in urothelial cancer. TCRdb's copy holds only in-frame clones and misses some; the assay was immunoSEQ multiplex PCR. The table records roughly 43,000 clones, 70% to 90% of them present only once. The material was PBMCs, obtained around atezolizumab (anti-PD-L1) treatment. The receptors were gathered from a man between 60 and 75 years old with urothelial cancer. Both conserved end residues are part of each CDR3. A D gene is named only where the DNA matches it firmly. Part of the rows lack a size; the others show once, few, many or a class for expanded clones.

j_call d_call clone_size v_call cdr3_aa cdr3_nt
TRBJ1-2 . . TRBV5-8 CASSLWLGRGGDNYGYTF TGTGCCAGCAGCTTGTGGCTAGGACGGGGGGGCGATAACTATGGCTACACCTTC
TRBJ2-3 . . TRBV7-2 CASSPDNGDTQYF TGTGCCAGCAGCCCGGACAACGGAGATACGCAGTATTTT
TRBJ2-7 TRBD2 . TRBV2 CASSEAQKGGKGQYF TGTGCCAGCAGTGAAGCGCAGAAGGGAGGGAAGGGGCAGTACTTC
TRBJ2-2 TRBD1 once TRBV13 CASRRPGQGNTGELFF TGTGCCAGCAGAAGACCGGGACAGGGGAACACCGGGGAGCTGTTTTTT
TRBJ2-1 . . TRBV6-5 CASSRTWSSYNEQFF TGTGCCAGCAGTCGGACATGGAGCTCCTACAATGAGCAGTTCTTC
TRBJ2-5 . . TRBV7-9 CASSAGFRETQYF TGTGCCAGCAGCGCGGGATTTAGGGAGACCCAGTACTTC
TRBJ2-5 TRBD1 . TRBV7-2 CASSSRGQGETQYF TGTGCCAGCAGCTCGCGGGGACAGGGTGAGACCCAGTACTTC
TRBJ2-7 TRBD1 . TRBV6-6 CASSSRDRGNYEQYF TGTGCCAGCAGTTCCAGGGACAGGGGGAACTACGAGCAGTACTTC
TRBJ1-5 TRBD1 . TRBV5-6 CASSIRTGATQPQHF TGTGCCAGCAGCATTAGAACAGGGGCTACTCAGCCCCAGCATTTT
TRBJ2-2 . . TRBV11-3 CASSLRASPGGELFF TGTGCCAGCAGCTTAAGGGCTAGCCCTGGCGGGGAGCTGTTTTTT
TRBJ1-6 . . TRBV2 CASSGQSSYNSPLHF TGTGCCAGCAGCGGACAGAGCTCCTATAATTCACCCCTCCACTTT
TRBJ1-2 . . TRBV18 CASSPSRDGGGGYTF TGTGCCAGCTCACCATCCCGGGACGGCGGAGGGGGCTACACCTTC
TRBJ2-5 . . TRBV29-1 CSVPGHTERAQYF TGCAGCGTCCCAGGTCACACCGAGAGGGCCCAGTACTTC
TRBJ1-3 . . TRBV11-2 CASTLGGPGNTIYF TGTGCCAGCACCCTGGGTGGGCCTGGAAACACCATATATTTT
TRBJ1-2 . . TRBV11-2 CASSLADSAGYTF TGTGCCAGCAGCTTAGCGGACAGCGCGGGCTACACCTTC
TRBJ2-1 TRBD2 . TRBV7-9 CASSPTSGSRLNEQFF TGTGCCAGCAGCCCCACTAGCGGGAGTAGGCTCAATGAGCAGTTCTTC
TRBJ1-1 TRBD1 . TRBV5-4 CASRRGGQVNTEAFF TGTGCCAGCAGGCGAGGGGGACAGGTGAACACTGAAGCTTTCTTT
TRBJ2-6 TRBD1 few TRBV5-1 CASSYWTGVSSGANVLTF TGCGCCAGCAGCTATTGGACAGGGGTCTCCTCTGGGGCCAACGTCCTGACTTTC
TRBJ2-3 TRBD2 . TRBV5-1 CASSLPAGVGDTQYF TGCGCCAGCAGCTTGCCAGCGGGAGTAGGAGATACGCAGTATTTT
TRBJ2-2 . . TRBV2 CASSAGKGRRGGHGELFF TGTGCCAGCAGTGCCGGCAAGGGCCGACGAGGGGGACACGGGGAGCTGTTTTTT
TRBJ1-2 . . TRBV14 CASSQGRQGRGYTF TGTGCCAGCAGCCAAGGACGGCAGGGGAGAGGCTACACCTTC
TRBJ1-3 . . TRBV6-5 CASRMTGHSGNTIYF TGTGCCAGCAGGATGACAGGCCACTCTGGAAACACCATATATTTT
TRBJ1-5 . . TRBV7-2 CASSLGELGNQPQHF TGTGCCAGCAGCCTAGGCGAGCTCGGCAATCAGCCCCAGCATTTT
TRBJ2-1 TRBD2 once TRBV27 CASSFLASAGGPGAEQFF TGTGCCAGCAGTTTCCTGGCTTCGGCGGGAGGGCCTGGAGCTGAGCAGTTCTTC
TRBJ1-1 . . TRBV19 CASSIPGQLNTEAFF TGTGCCAGTAGTATACCCGGACAGCTAAACACTGAAGCTTTCTTT
TRBJ2-3 TRBD2 . TRBV28 CASSGTSGMTDTQYF TGTGCCAGCAGTGGGACTAGCGGGATGACAGATACGCAGTATTTT
TRBJ1-1 . . TRBV5-5 CASSFHRGSNTEAFF TGTGCCAGCAGCTTTCATCGGGGGTCGAACACTGAAGCTTTCTTT
TRBJ1-1 TRBD1 few TRBV19 CASNFGQGEAFF TGTGCCAGTAATTTTGGACAGGGTGAAGCTTTCTTT
TRBJ2-7 . . TRBV30 CAWLQYGRTYEQYF TGTGCCTGGCTTCAATACGGGAGAACCTACGAGCAGTACTTC
TRBJ2-3 . . TRBV10-3 CAISESYTDTQYF TGTGCCATCAGTGAGTCCTACACAGATACGCAGTATTTT
TRBJ2-3 . . TRBV28 CASSPQVDTQYF TGTGCCAGCAGCCCACAGGTGGATACGCAGTATTTT
TRBJ2-7 TRBD2 . TRBV28 CASSPGGGRAYEQYF TGTGCCAGCAGTCCGGGGGGAGGGAGAGCGTACGAGCAGTACTTC
TRBJ2-7 . . TRBV10-2 CASSDSPGEQYF TGCGCCAGCAGTGACAGTCCGGGGGAGCAGTACTTC
TRBJ1-4 . . TRBV5-4 CASSPGQADGEKLFF TGTGCCAGCAGCCCTGGGCAGGCAGACGGTGAAAAACTGTTTTTT
TRBJ1-6 TRBD1 once TRBV5-4 CASSQQGAGNSPLHF TGTGCCAGCAGCCAACAGGGGGCCGGTAATTCACCCCTCCACTTT
TRBJ1-1 . . TRBV21-1 CASTDRGQTEAFF TGTGCCAGCACCGACAGGGGGCAAACTGAAGCTTTCTTT
TRBJ2-5 TRBD2 . TRBV11-2 CASSQGAGTRGETQYF TGTGCCAGCAGCCAAGGGGCCGGGACTAGAGGCGAGACCCAGTACTTC
TRBJ1-4 . . TRBV6-1 CASTPRGQVDEKLFF TGTGCCAGCACCCCAAGGGGACAAGTGGATGAAAAACTGTTTTTT
TRBJ1-2 . few TRBV27 CASSLILGGNYGYTF TGTGCCAGCAGTTTGATTTTGGGGGGGAACTATGGCTACACCTTC
TRBJ2-2 TRBD2 . TRBV5-1 CASSPGRLAGTGTGELFF TGCGCCAGCAGCCCCGGCCGACTAGCGGGGACCGGGACCGGGGAGCTGTTTTTT
TRBJ1-1 . . TRBV28 CASSPGTLNTEAFF TGTGCCAGCAGCCCCGGGACATTGAACACTGAAGCTTTCTTT
TRBJ1-5 . . TRBV4-1 CASSQDPSGVRNNQPQHF TGCGCCAGCAGCCAAGACCCCTCAGGGGTAAGGAACAATCAGCCCCAGCATTTT
TRBJ2-2 TRBD1 . TRBV28 CASRATGGTGELFF TGTGCCAGCAGGGCTACAGGGGGCACCGGGGAGCTGTTTTTT
TRBJ2-6 TRBD2 . TRBV30 CAWSGGGAGANVLTF TGTGCCTGGAGCGGGGGGGGTGCTGGGGCCAACGTCCTGACTTTC
TRBJ1-4 . . TRBV4-3 CASSQGTRRVEEKLFF TGCGCCAGCAGCCAAGGGACCCGGCGGGTAGAGGAAAAACTGTTTTTT
TRBJ2-6 . once TRBV5-1 CASSPRTVTHSGANVLTF TGCGCCAGCAGCCCTCGGACAGTTACACACTCTGGGGCCAACGTCCTGACTTTC
TRBJ2-5 . . TRBV19 CASGNFGAQYF TGTGCCAGTGGAAATTTCGGGGCCCAGTACTTC
TRBJ1-3 . once TRBV5-1 CASSLDGFSGNTIYF TGCGCCAGCAGCTTGGATGGCTTCTCTGGAAACACCATATATTTT
TRBJ2-4 . . TRBV5-1 CASSLEAAKNIQYF TGCGCCAGCAGCTTGGAAGCGGCCAAAAACATTCAGTACTTC
TRBJ1-1 . few TRBV7-2 CASSLTGNAEAFF TGTGCCAGCAGCCTCACAGGGAACGCTGAAGCTTTCTTT
TRBJ2-2 . . TRBV5-8 CASSLGGFIAGELFF TGTGCCAGCAGCTTGGGAGGGTTTATCGCCGGGGAGCTGTTTTTT
TRBJ2-2 . . TRBV4-1 CASSLRDLNTGELFF TGCGCCAGCAGCCTCAGGGATTTGAACACCGGGGAGCTGTTTTTT
TRBJ2-3 . . TRBV4-3 CASSQGRGDTQYF TGCGCCAGCAGCCAAGGCCGGGGAGATACGCAGTATTTT
TRBJ2-5 . . TRBV2 CASSWGVGETQYF TGTGCCAGCAGCTGGGGGGTGGGAGAGACCCAGTACTTC
TRBJ2-3 TRBD2 . TRBV4-1 CASSQTSGRTDTQYF TGCGCCAGCAGCCAAACTAGCGGGCGCACAGATACGCAGTATTTT
TRBJ1-2 . . TRBV6-5 CASRPGQPGGYTF TGTGCCAGCAGGCCCGGACAGCCGGGTGGCTACACCTTC
TRBJ1-1 . . TRBV2 CASSATGTSDTEAFF TGTGCCAGCAGTGCGACAGGTACAAGTGACACTGAAGCTTTCTTT
TRBJ1-2 . . TRBV28 CASSQGGVRDYGYTF TGTGCCAGCAGTCAAGGGGGGGTTCGTGACTATGGCTACACCTTC
TRBJ1-3 . . TRBV5-1 CASSLVGSPADTIYF TGCGCCAGCAGCTTGGTCGGATCGCCGGCGGACACCATATATTTT
TRBJ1-4 TRBD1 few TRBV2 CASRGQGGEKLFF TGTGCCAGCAGGGGACAGGGTGGCGAAAAACTGTTTTTT